This T cell receptor (beta chain) was recorded in a study of monozygotic twins with inflammatory bowel disease (dated by TCRdb to between 2018 and 2021). Study-wide context: The full study comprised around 28 monozygotic twin pairs: nine German pairs (four IBD-concordant, five IBD-discordant) and 19 IBD-discordant Danish pairs. The search for disease-associated traits relied mainly on comparing IBD patients with their genetically identical healthy co-twins within discordant pairs. Each individual had, on average, about 151 000 unique TCRalpha sequences and 181 000 unique TCRbeta sequences available for analysis.

Libraries came from 5' RACE. The input for every TCR library was roughly 3,200 ng of total RNA. For each sample, cDNA synthesis was carried out in eight separate reactions using SMARTScribe reverse transcriptase. During cDNA synthesis, template switching introduced unique molecular identifiers that contained a 6-nucleotide sample barcode. TCRalpha and TCRbeta cDNA was amplified in two nested PCRs of around 15 and 9 cycles, and bead purification was carried out after each PCR. Before amplification, the cDNA was both treated with uracil DNA-glycosylase and purified with the QIAquick PCR purification kit. The second PCR was the step at which Illumina TruSeq-compatible adapters and sample-specific barcodes were added. TapeStation and Qubit were used to check library quality and concentration, and around 4.5 ng of each library went into the pool. Sequencing of pooled libraries was carried out on an Illumina HiSeq2500 single-index Rapid Run using 2 x 100 bp reads and custom sequencing primers. In the paper's pipeline: UMI-based consensus assembly with MiGEC version 1.2.6 was used to correct PCR and sequencing errors. V(D)J alignment, clonotype assembly and CDR3 extraction were performed with MiXCR version 2.1.1. Gene usage, clonotype sharing and MAIT/NKT TCR abundance were normalised by analysing the top 1000, 10 000 and 20 000 clonotypes per sample. After downsampling to 27 000 UMIs, diversity was calculated as the inverse Simpson index using the vegan R package. Paired Mann-Whitney U tests were applied to discordant twin pairs, and Benjamini-Hochberg correction was used for multiple testing. TCRdb reprocessed the reads and assigns one entry to each CDR3 protein sequence, leaving out DNA. In this record, the V and J calls reflect TCRdb's handling and not the investigators' own analysis. The data table for this sample lists 190,000 or so distinct CDR3 sequences. Clones ranked in the top ten supply approximately 1.5% of the sample.

A roughly 2.4 ml peripheral blood sample was drawn into PAXgene tubes per donor and stored at -80°C. Total RNA was isolated from whole blood with the PAXgene blood miRNA kit on an automated QIAcube, without T cell sorting. Peripheral blood from monozygotic twin pairs, either concordant or discordant for inflammatory bowel disease, underwent deep TCRalpha and TCRbeta repertoire profiling that used unique molecular barcoding. Smoking habits were recorded for all twin pairs, and individuals were classified as current, former or never smokers. Sequences SGDLS (CDR1) and YYNGEE (CDR2) are obtained from the germline V gene. The CDR3 numbers 15 residues from cysteine through phenylalanine. There is no recorded DNA. As to this clonotype: What this receptor recognizes is not known.

General study outcomes and caveats: TCRbeta repertoire diversity, by inverse Simpson index, was decreased in IBD patients compared with their healthy co-twins. Concordant and discordant twins showed no difference in repertoire similarity, possibly because of limited statistical power. Fewer clonotypes were shared with other individuals by IBD patients than by healthy twins, most markedly in patients showing signs of disease activity. Distinction between different T cell subtypes could not be achieved in the analysis. The results gave no support for a single strong signal or clonotype linked to IBD. Because patients were on differing immunosuppressive treatments, the repertoires may have picked up extra background noise and inter-individual variability.

The sequencing sample was made of blood. The origin of this receptor is a human donor with ulcerative colitis or Crohn's disease, or a healthy co-twin of an affected twin (not recorded which). The chain was built from TRBV9 and TRBJ1-1. The CDR3 loop reads CASSPPAARADQAFF.